The rows below give T cell receptor beta chains drawn from one sample of a study of cytomegalovirus exposure and HLA in healthy donors. TCRdb's table, derived via immunoSEQ multiplex PCR, lists solely in-frame clones and lacks some. Of some 200,000 clones listed, just under 70% are singletons. The sample consisted of PBMCs. These receptor sequences come from a man aged 35-49 years in good health and CMV-seropositive. CDR3s include the opening cysteine and the closing phenylalanine or tryptophan. Some rows mark clone size as missing; the rest say once, few, many or name a class of expanded clone.

V gene: TRBV11-3
clone size: .
CDR3 protein: CASSSQTAHEQYF

V gene: TRBV19
clone size: .
CDR3 protein: CASNCSGTVSYEQYF

V gene: TRBV5-4
clone size: few
CDR3 protein: CASSFTGVTDTQYF

V gene: TRBV11-3
clone size: once
CDR3 protein: CASSLGNSEGTQYF

V gene: TRBV5-4
clone size: .
CDR3 protein: CASGGSVYTGELFF

V gene: TRBV4-2
clone size: .
CDR3 protein: CASSQQLRVPGADTQYF

V gene: TRBV4-1
clone size: .
CDR3 protein: CASSQETVPQETQYF

V gene: TRBV11-2
clone size: few
CDR3 protein: CASSLGRLVNTEAFF

V gene: TRBV5-6
clone size: .
CDR3 protein: CASSLGVGGLEQYF

V gene: TRBV7-9
clone size: few
CDR3 protein: CASSAYLGSATGSNQPQHF

V gene: TRBV7-9
clone size: .
CDR3 protein: CASSDRLAGGREQFF

V gene: TRBV4-1
clone size: .
CDR3 protein: CASSQGIRDRPYEQYF

V gene: TRBV27
clone size: .
CDR3 protein: CASSNSVGQRSYEQYF

V gene: TRBV5-8
clone size: .
CDR3 protein: CASSWSGLGANVLTF

V gene: TRBV5-5
clone size: .
CDR3 protein: CATRLIGSYNEQFF

V gene: TRBV6-5
clone size: .
CDR3 protein: CASSYQTGFTGELFF

V gene: TRBV6-6
clone size: .
CDR3 protein: CASSSPGQGFYEQYF

V gene: TRBV29-1
clone size: .
CDR3 protein: CSVEDRGRTEAFF

V gene: TRBV28
clone size: .
CDR3 protein: CASSLATGFSYEQYF

V gene: TRBV29-1
clone size: once
CDR3 protein: CSVEKGRDYEQYF

V gene: TRBV6-5
clone size: few
CDR3 protein: CASSYVSTGKDGYTF

V gene: TRBV6-5
clone size: few
CDR3 protein: CASSYVRTGGSYGYTF

V gene: TRBV5-1
clone size: .
CDR3 protein: CASSFPSGRDTQYF

V gene: TRBV2
clone size: .
CDR3 protein: CASSRYRGNSPLHF

V gene: TRBV5-1
clone size: .
CDR3 protein: CASGTASYNEQFF

V gene: TRBV27
clone size: few
CDR3 protein: CASSRGLEAFF

V gene: TRBV7-9
clone size: .
CDR3 protein: CASSLGRGSYNEQFF

V gene: TRBV6-1
clone size: .
CDR3 protein: CAGGQGHYGTEAFF

V gene: TRBV5-4
clone size: .
CDR3 protein: CATSGTAYNEQFF

V gene: TRBV28
clone size: .
CDR3 protein: CASSPMDYTQKETQYF

V gene: TRBV5-4
clone size: few
CDR3 protein: CASSNRYREGDEQFF

V gene: TRBV5-1
clone size: .
CDR3 protein: CASSLVGGANYGYTF

V gene: TRBV19
clone size: .
CDR3 protein: CASSIGTSGDYEQYF

V gene: TRBV7-7
clone size: .
CDR3 protein: CASSQGTDTDTQYF

V gene: TRBV6-5
clone size: .
CDR3 protein: CASSYVGGLYEQYF

V gene: TRBV4-1
clone size: .
CDR3 protein: CASSLLGTPSNEQFF

V gene: TRBV7-2
clone size: .
CDR3 protein: CASSPSAAGGVYEQFF

V gene: TRBV4-2
clone size: .
CDR3 protein: CASSPRGANYGYTF

V gene: TRBV29-1
clone size: .
CDR3 protein: CSVDTPGSNQPQHF

V gene: TRBV4-1
clone size: once
CDR3 protein: CASSQVSLAGANNEQFF

V gene: TRBV9
clone size: .
CDR3 protein: CASSVSRVGETQYF

V gene: TRBV7-9
clone size: .
CDR3 protein: CASSIISGGAGETQYF

V gene: TRBV4-1
clone size: .
CDR3 protein: CASSPDRGNQPQHF

V gene: TRBV7-9
clone size: many
CDR3 protein: CASSLEFSLNPYEQYF

V gene: TRBV14
clone size: .
CDR3 protein: CASSHGVEQYF

V gene: TRBV29-1
clone size: .
CDR3 protein: CSASGVMGSGGQYF

V gene: TRBV5-1
clone size: .
CDR3 protein: CASSQTGYNEQFF

V gene: TRBV30
clone size: few
CDR3 protein: CAWTWRDRFCTHSHSPLHF

V gene: TRBV7-9
clone size: few
CDR3 protein: CASSLIGGSYNEQFF

V gene: TRBV4-2
clone size: .
CDR3 protein: CASSQGGTSGSYEQYF

V gene: TRBV7-9
clone size: few
CDR3 protein: CASSFPGFGEQYF

V gene: TRBV6-6
clone size: few
CDR3 protein: CASSARGGPNSPLHF

V gene: TRBV28
clone size: .
CDR3 protein: CASSISQVNQPQHF

V gene: TRBV2
clone size: .
CDR3 protein: CASSLQGNTEAFF

V gene: TRBV28
clone size: .
CDR3 protein: CASSSQGLGQPQHF

V gene: TRBV9
clone size: .
CDR3 protein: CASSVGDRHTEAFF

V gene: TRBV2
clone size: .
CDR3 protein: CASSEAAGVLDEQYF

V gene: TRBV4-1
clone size: .
CDR3 protein: CASSQVAPGQGSYEQYF

V gene: TRBV6-5
clone size: .
CDR3 protein: CASTTLAGGTDTQYF